These 20 T cell receptor beta chains share one sample of origin, sequenced in a study of OX40 agonist ivuxolimab in advanced cancers. Profiled with immunoSEQ multiplex PCR; TCRdb holds only in-frame clones, not every one. Here the sample spans approximately 60,000 clones, about four fifths being singletons. Sequenced here: CD4+ or CD8+ T cells sorted from blood, sampled in a trial of the OX40 agonist ivuxolimab. These TCRs come from an adult with an advanced solid tumor such as melanoma, head and neck, liver or kidney cancer.

The chain joins TRBV30 to TRBJ1-6; the match to TRBD1 covers 7 bases. The CDR3 length is 14 residues. The germline CDR1 and CDR2 sequences are GTSNPN and SVGIG (reference sequence). Trimming took 3 bases from V and 9 from J; bases not matched to a gene: 8. In DNA form, the CDR3 reads TGTGCCTGGAGGGTAGGACAGGTTGGTTCACCCCTCCACTTT. As protein: CAWRVGQVGSPLHF.

The rearrangement links TRBV5-4 to TRBJ2-5; D is possibly TRBD2 (5 bases). Germline V CDR1 and CDR2: SGHNT, YYREEE (reference sequence). The CDR3 runs 15 residues. V lost 4 bases, J lost 3 bases, and 16 bases lay in between. The CDR3 reads CASSQENRGEETQYF. CDR3 sequence (DNA): TGTGCCAGCAGCCAAGAGAATCGGGGAGAAGAGACCCAGTACTTC.

The chain links TRBV5-5 to TRBJ2-2; D might be TRBD2 (5 bases). The CDR3 runs 15 residues. Germline assignment: CDR1 SGHKS and CDR2 YYEKEE (reference sequence). Trimming cost V 1 base and J 5 bases, with 12 bases left between them. CDR3 DNA: TGTGCCAGCAGCTTGATCTCGAGGGTAACCGGGGAGCTGTTTTTT. This translates into CASSLISRVTGELFF.

The CDR3 region has the DNA TGTGCCAGCAGTTGGACGGCTCTTTTGGGGTCAGGCTACACCTTC. Protein product: CASSWTALLGSGYTF. The chain recombines TRBV6-1 with TRBJ1-2; D unclear. CDR3 length: 15 residues. The ends were cut back, 5 bases at V and 8 bases at J, with 21 bases in the middle. Germline V gives CDR1 MNHNS, CDR2 SASEGT.

The chain employs TRBV12-5 and TRBJ1-1, with D maybe TRBD1 (5 bases). Deletions cut 1 base from V and 6 bases from J, with 12 bases between. From germline, CDR1 is LGHNT and CDR2 FRNRAP. The CDR3 runs to 14 residues. The CDR3 coding sequence is TGTGCTAGTGGTTTGGAGGCAGGGCTCGCTGAAGCTTTCTTT. Amino acid sequence: CASGLEAGLAEAFF. Full variable domain (remainder filled in from reference TRBV12-5 and TRBJ1-1): DARVTQTPRHKVTEMGQEVTMRCQPILGHNTVFWYRQTMMQGLELLAYFRNRAPLDDSGMPKDRFSAEMPDATLATLKIQPSEPRDSAVYFCASGLEAGLAEAFFGQGTRLTVV.

This clone was seen only a few times. CDR3 DNA: TGTGCCAGCAGCGTCGGTGGGGGTTCAGAAGCTTTCTTT. Protein sequence: CASSVGGGSEAFF. The chain is built from TRBV6-1 and TRBJ1-1; a possible D gene is TRBD1 (5 bases). CDR1 MNHNS and CDR2 SASEGT come from the germline V gene. Between the trimmed V and J ends, which lost 6 bases and 8 bases, there was a span of 16 bases. The CDR3 sequence is 13 residues long.

The genes are TRBV30 and TRBJ2-7, with 9 bases lining up with TRBD1. The V segment lost 2 bases and the J segment 4 bases; nucleotides outside the gene matches: 6. Per the germline V gene, CDR1 is GTSNPN and CDR2 is SVGIG (reference sequence). The CDR3 is 14 residues long. CDR3 protein: CAWSRGTGRYEQYF. CDR3 bases: TGTGCCTGGAGTCGCGGGACAGGGAGGTACGAGCAGTACTTC.

The chain couples TRBV4-1 to TRBJ1-1; D is unclear. V lost 2 bases to trimming and J lost 10 bases, with 20 bases between them. The germline V gene has CDR1 MGHRA and CDR2 YSYEKL. The CDR3 is 15 amino acids. The CDR3 spells CASSQNVLTTTGAFF. The CDR3, as DNA: TGCGCCAGCAGCCAAAACGTCTTGACGACTACGGGAGCTTTCTTT.

The chain carries TRBV4-1 and TRBJ1-6, with D possibly being TRBD1 (5 bases). Germline V gene sequence: CDR1 MGHRA, CDR2 YSYEKL. This CDR3 spans 14 amino acids. V was shortened by 4 bases and J by 7 bases, with 11 bases between the two germline ends. CDR3 sequence reads: CASSPPRQNSPLHF. Here the CDR3 DNA reads TGCGCCAGCAGCCCTCCCCGACAGAATTCACCCCTCCACTTT.

J is TRBJ2-5 and V is TRBV7-2; 8 positions match TRBD2. The CDR3 has 15 residues. After removal of 1 base from V and 1 base from J, the junction contained 2 bases not matched to a gene. Germline V gene data show CDR1 as SGHTA and CDR2 as FQGNSA. The CDR3 is CASSLGTSGQETQYF. DNA of the CDR3: TGTGCCAGCAGCTTAGGAACTAGCGGCCAAGAGACCCAGTACTTC.

The chain is built from TRBV18 and TRBJ1-2; no definite D call. The germline gives CDR1 KGHSH, CDR2 LQKENI. This CDR3 comprises 15 residues. Trimming stripped 3 bases from V and 0 bases from J, with 11 bases between. The CDR3 DNA reads TGTGCCAGCTCACCTACGAATAGGCCTAACTATGGCTACACCTTC. Translation gives CASSPTNRPNYGYTF.

This clone was seen only a few times. The J gene is TRBJ1-2, the V gene TRBV11-2; perhaps TRBD1 as D (6 bases). Germline CDR1 SGHAT, CDR2 FQNNGV. Trimming took off 5 bases at V and 11 bases at J, with 18 bases between the two ends. The CDR3 consists of 13 residues. The CDR3 sequence: CASSTQGGASYTF. The DNA for the CDR3 is TGTGCCAGCAGCACACAAGGGGGGGCTTCTTACACCTTC. Drawing the rest from reference TRBV11-2 and TRBJ1-2, the complete variable domain is EAGVAQSPRYKIIEKRQSVAFWCNPISGHATLYWYQQILGQGPKLLIQFQNNGVVDDSQLPKDRFSAERLKGVDSTLKIQPAKLEDSAVYLCASSTQGGASYTFGSGTRLTVV.

The CDR3 is CASSAAGRTEAFF. Here the CDR3 DNA reads TGTGCCAGCAGCGCAGCTGGGAGGACTGAAGCTTTCTTT. This chain links TRBV7-2 with TRBJ1-1; unclear D gene. The V gene lost 5 bases and the J gene lost 5 bases, with 12 bases spanning the gap. Per germline, CDR1 SGHTA and CDR2 FQGNSA. The CDR3 consists of 13 residues.

The table lists this clone with many counts. The chain recombines TRBV5-6 with TRBJ2-5, with D maybe TRBD2 (7 bases). The CDR3 is 17 amino acids. Germline V gives CDR1 SGHDT, CDR2 YYEEEE. The ends were cut back, 0 bases at V and 4 bases at J, with 19 bases in the middle. CDR3 protein: CASSLAFGGPELETQYF. Written as DNA, the CDR3 is TGTGCCAGCAGCTTGGCCTTCGGGGGGCCGGAGTTAGAGACCCAGTACTTC.

The V call is TRBV30, the J call TRBJ2-4; tentatively, D is TRBD2 (7 bases). CDR1 and CDR2 from the germline V gene are GTSNPN and SVGIG (reference sequence). CDR3 length: 17 amino acids. The V end was cut by 2 bases, the J end by 8 bases, with 25 bases between. CDR3: CAWSFPLWRGGCYIQYF. In DNA, the CDR3 is TGTGCCTGGAGTTTTCCCCTATGGAGGGGGGGGTGTTACATTCAGTACTTC. Together with reference TRBV30 and TRBJ2-4, the CDR3 gives the full variable domain: SQTIHQWPATLVQPVGSPLSLECTVEGTSNPNLYWYRQAAGRGLQLLFYSVGIGQISSEVPQNLSASRPQDRQFILSSKKLLLSDSGFYLCAWSFPLWRGGCYIQYFGAGTRLSVL.

A single count supports this clone. V gene TRBV7-2 combines with J gene TRBJ2-3; 14 nucleotides agree with TRBD2. Trimming took 2 bases from V and 0 from J; bases not matched to a gene: 7. The CDR3 totals 19 residues. CDR1 SGHTA and CDR2 FQGNSA come from the germline V gene. The CDR3 here is CASSLRLAGGPRSTDTQYF. CDR3 DNA: TGTGCCAGCAGCTTACGACTAGCGGGGGGGCCGAGAAGCACAGATACGCAGTATTTT.

V and J are TRBV6-5 and TRBJ1-4; a possible D gene is TRBD1 (5 bases). Germline V gene data show CDR1 as MNHEY and CDR2 as SVGAGI. CDR3 length equals 15 residues. Trimming cost V 5 bases and J 8 bases, with 18 bases left between them. The CDR3 coding sequence is TGTGCCAGCAGTCCCTCGGGGGACCACCTCGAAAAACTGTTTTTT. Translation gives CASSPSGDHLEKLFF.

The chain carries TRBV7-8 and TRBJ1-5; no clear D gene. The CDR3 contains 15 residues. Per germline, CDR1 SGHVS and CDR2 FQNEAQ. V was cut by 5 bases and J by 7 bases, with 18 bases left in between. CDR3 DNA: TGTGCCAGCAGCCATGCCTCTCAAAGAGGGCAGCCCCAGCATTTT. It encodes CASSHASQRGQPQHF. Full variable domain (outside the CDR3, taken from reference TRBV7-8 and TRBJ1-5): GAGVSQSPRYKVAKRGQDVALRCDPISGHVSLFWYQQALGQGPEFLTYFQNEAQLDKSGLPSDRFFAERPEGSVSTLKIQRTQQEDSAVYLCASSHASQRGQPQHFGDGTRLSIL.

The J gene is TRBJ2-3, the V gene TRBV10-3; 9 bases line up with TRBD2. Germline-derived CDR1 and CDR2 are ENHRY and SYGVKD. V lost 6 bases to trimming and J lost 3 bases; unmatched junction nucleotides: 10. The CDR3 spans 16 residues. CDR3 in amino acids: CAIRGGGGGATDTQYF. For the CDR3, the DNA is TGTGCCATCAGGGGAGGCGGCGGGGGGGCAACAGATACGCAGTATTTT.

J is TRBJ2-7 and V is TRBV7-9; the D is unclear. Germline loops: CDR1 SEHNR, CDR2 FQNEAQ (reference sequence). V was cut by 5 bases and J by 7 bases, with 9 bases left in between. CDR3 length: 11 amino acids. In DNA, the CDR3 is TGTGCCAGCAGCCCCAGTTGGGAGCAGTACTTC. Protein: CASSPSWEQYF.